One sample yielded the 10 T cell receptor beta chains listed below, sequenced in a study of blood T cell repertoires in COVID-19. Repertoires were generated with immunoSEQ multiplex PCR, while TCRdb's copy carries only in-frame clones and drops some. The sample holds roughly 260,000 clones, approximately 79% seen once. Material for sequencing was peripheral blood. These TCRs come from a woman of 80 years or more with active or convalescent COVID-19.

Note on this clone: The germline gene is not matched at one end of the junction; a read error may be the cause. This chain connects TRBV10-1 to TRBJ2-1, with 16 bases aligning to TRBD2. This CDR3 comprises 14 residues. Germline assignment: CDR1 WNHNN and CDR2 SYGVQD (reference sequence). The CDR3 coding sequence is TGCGCCAGCAGTCCTGGGACTAGCGGGAGGGCCCCGGTCTTC. Residues: CASSPGTSGRAPVF.

The chain carries TRBV12-3 or TRBV12-4 and TRBJ1-1, with D possibly TRBD1 on 5 matching bases. The V end was cut by 7 bases, the J end by 5 bases, with 14 bases between. This CDR3 is built from 13 residues. The DNA of the CDR3 is TGTGCCAGCATGGTTGTCCGGGGGACTGAAGCTTTCTTT. Translation gives CASMVVRGTEAFF.

The chain has TRBV2 and TRBJ2-5; 7 positions match TRBD2. J gave up 0 bases and V 7 bases, and 5 bases lay outside the gene matches. CDR3 length equals 14 residues. Germline V gene data show CDR1 as SNHLY and CDR2 as FYNNEI. The CDR3, as DNA: TGTGCCAGCATGCTAGCGGAATACCAAGAGACCCAGTACTTC. It translates to CASMLAEYQETQYF. Complete variable domain (other parts from reference TRBV2 and TRBJ2-5): EPEVTQTPSHQVTQMGQEVILRCVPISNHLYFYWYRQILGQKVEFLVSFYNNEISEKSEIFDDQFSVERPDGSNFTLKIRSTKLEDSAMYFCASMLAEYQETQYFGPGTRLLVL.

This clone was seen a single time. The chain uses TRBV3-1 (or the pseudogene TRBV3-2) and TRBJ2-3, with D tentatively TRBD2 (7 bases). The CDR3 runs 13 residues. Germline-derived CDR1 and CDR2 are LGHDT and YNNKEL (reference sequence). Trimming cost V 10 bases and J 0 bases, with 11 bases left between them. CDR3 bases: TGTGCCACAAGGGGGGGGAGCACAGATACGCAGTATTTT. Protein sequence: CATRGGSTDTQYF.

This sequence joins TRBV18 and TRBJ1-1; D might be TRBD1 (6 bases). CDR3 size: 16 residues. V was trimmed by 2 bases and J by 4 bases, leaving 17 bases between them. Germline V gene data show CDR1 as KGHSH and CDR2 as LQKENI. The CDR3 here is CASSPSPGQVGTEAFF. The CDR3 coding sequence is TGTGCCAGCTCACCATCTCCGGGACAAGTTGGCACTGAAGCTTTCTTT.

The gene calls are TRBV7-8 and TRBJ2-5, with TRBD1 matching over 8 bases. The V and J ends lost 5 bases and 5 bases, in that order; junction bases with no gene match: 10. The germline CDR1 and CDR2 sequences are SGHVS and FQNEAQ. The CDR3 totals 15 residues. CDR3 residues: CASSLRQGSGETQYF. CDR3 DNA: TGTGCCAGCAGCCTACGACAGGGGAGTGGGGAGACCCAGTACTTC.

The genes are TRBV5-4 and TRBJ1-4; TRBD1 matches at 8 bases. The CDR3 runs to 15 residues. After removal of 4 bases from V and 6 bases from J, the junction contained 8 bases not matched to a gene. Germline loops: CDR1 SGHNT, CDR2 YYREEE (reference sequence). The CDR3 protein is CASSPRQGRDEKLFF. As DNA, the CDR3 is TGTGCCAGCAGCCCTCGACAGGGGCGAGATGAAAAACTGTTTTTT.

Worth noting for this clone: Distinct nucleotide sequences in the sample also encode this CDR3. The rearrangement uses TRBV5-1 and TRBJ2-2; D is undetermined. Germline-derived CDR1 and CDR2 are SGHRS and YFSETQ. This CDR3 region has 13 residues. V shed 0 bases and J shed 4 bases, with 4 bases lying between them. The CDR3 region is CASSLAGTGELFF. In DNA, the CDR3 is TGCGCCAGCAGCTTGGCGGGCACCGGGGAGCTGTTTTTT.

The chain links TRBV27 to TRBJ1-1; 7 bases align to TRBD1. Germline V CDR1 and CDR2: MNHEY, SMNVEV (reference sequence). This CDR3 has 15 amino acids. Trimming cost V 3 bases and J 0 bases; bases outside gene matches: 4. The CDR3 region is CASSLGDRLNTEAFF. In DNA form, the CDR3 reads TGTGCCAGCAGTTTGGGGGACAGATTGAACACTGAAGCTTTCTTT.

V is TRBV19 and J is TRBJ1-2, with 8 nucleotides matching TRBD1. Germline V lookup: CDR1 LNHDA, CDR2 SQIVND (reference sequence). V dropped 2 bases and J dropped 6; count of bases not matched to a gene: 8. The CDR3 length is 15 residues. CDR3 sequence (DNA): TGTGCCAGTAGTATAACCGGGACAGGCCGTAATGGCTACACCTTC. Its protein is CASSITGTGRNGYTF.